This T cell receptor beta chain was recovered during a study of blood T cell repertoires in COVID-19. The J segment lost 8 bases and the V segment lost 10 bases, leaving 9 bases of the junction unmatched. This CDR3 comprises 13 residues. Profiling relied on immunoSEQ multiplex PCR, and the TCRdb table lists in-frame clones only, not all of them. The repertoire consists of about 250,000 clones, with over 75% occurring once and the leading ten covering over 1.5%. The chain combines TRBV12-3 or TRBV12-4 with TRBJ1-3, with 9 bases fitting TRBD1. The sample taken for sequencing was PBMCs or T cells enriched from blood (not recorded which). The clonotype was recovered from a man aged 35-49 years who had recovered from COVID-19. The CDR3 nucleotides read TGTGCCACCGAAGACAGGGGGACGGACACCATATATTTT. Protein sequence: CATEDRGTDTIYF.